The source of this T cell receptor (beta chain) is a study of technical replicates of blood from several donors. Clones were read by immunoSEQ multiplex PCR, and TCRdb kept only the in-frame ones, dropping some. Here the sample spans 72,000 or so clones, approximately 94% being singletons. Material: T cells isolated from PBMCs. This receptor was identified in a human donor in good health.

CDR3 amino acids: CASSLYRLDNEQYF. The CDR3 coding sequence is TGTGCCAGCAGCTTGTACAGGTTAGATAACGAGCAGTACTTC. This chain uses TRBV7-8 with TRBJ2-7, with D possibly being TRBD1 (5 bases). The CDR3 is 14 residues long. Germline CDR1 SGHVS, CDR2 FQNEAQ. V was pared by 3 bases and J by 5 bases, with 14 bases between.